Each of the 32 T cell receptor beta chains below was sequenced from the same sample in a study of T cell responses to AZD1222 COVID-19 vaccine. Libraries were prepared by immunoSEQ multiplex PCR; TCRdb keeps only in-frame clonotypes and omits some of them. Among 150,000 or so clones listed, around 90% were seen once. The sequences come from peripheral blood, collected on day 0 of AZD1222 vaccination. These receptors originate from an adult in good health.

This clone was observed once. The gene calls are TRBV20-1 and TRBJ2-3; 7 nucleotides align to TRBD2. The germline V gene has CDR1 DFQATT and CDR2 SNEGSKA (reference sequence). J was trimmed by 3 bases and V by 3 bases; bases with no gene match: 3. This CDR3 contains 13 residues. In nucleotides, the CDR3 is TGCAGTGCTAGTTTGCGGGGGACAGATACGCAGTATTTT. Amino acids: CSASLRGTDTQYF.

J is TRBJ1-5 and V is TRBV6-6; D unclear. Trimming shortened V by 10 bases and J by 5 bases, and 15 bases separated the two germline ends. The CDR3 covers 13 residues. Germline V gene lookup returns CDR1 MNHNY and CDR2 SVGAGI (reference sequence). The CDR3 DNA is TGTGCCATGGGCAACACAGCCCATCAGCCCCAGCATTTT. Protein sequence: CAMGNTAHQPQHF.

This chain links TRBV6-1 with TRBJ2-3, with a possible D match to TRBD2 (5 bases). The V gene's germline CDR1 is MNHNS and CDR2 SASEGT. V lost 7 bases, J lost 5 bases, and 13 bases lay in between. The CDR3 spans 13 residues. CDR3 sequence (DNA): TGTGCCAGCATTGAGGAGGATAGAGATACGCAGTATTTT. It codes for CASIEEDRDTQYF.

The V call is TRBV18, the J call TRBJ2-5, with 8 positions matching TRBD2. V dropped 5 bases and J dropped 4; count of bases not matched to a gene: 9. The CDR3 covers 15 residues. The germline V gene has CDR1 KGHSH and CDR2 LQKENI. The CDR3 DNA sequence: TGTGCCAGCTCAGGACTAGCACCCCCGAGAGAGACCCAGTACTTC. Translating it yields CASSGLAPPRETQYF.

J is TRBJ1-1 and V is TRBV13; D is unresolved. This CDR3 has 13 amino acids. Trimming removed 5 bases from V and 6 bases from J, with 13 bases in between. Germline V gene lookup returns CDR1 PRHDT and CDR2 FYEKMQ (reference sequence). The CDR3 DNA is TGTGCCAGCAGCCTTTTAGGGAATCCTGAAGCTTTCTTT. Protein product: CASSLLGNPEAFF.

For the CDR3, the DNA is TGTGCCAGCAGTTTATTGGCAGTCACAGATACGCAGTATTTT. Translated, it gives CASSLLAVTDTQYF. The rearrangement links TRBV27 to TRBJ2-3; D is unclear. This CDR3 spans 14 amino acids. Trimming left V 1 base short and J 2 bases short, with 7 bases between. Germline CDR1 and CDR2: MNHEY and SMNVEV (reference sequence).

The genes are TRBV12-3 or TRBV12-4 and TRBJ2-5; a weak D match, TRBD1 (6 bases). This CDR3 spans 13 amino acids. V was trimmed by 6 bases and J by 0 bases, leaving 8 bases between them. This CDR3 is CASRTGNQETQYF. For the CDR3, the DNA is TGTGCCAGCAGGACAGGAAACCAAGAGACCCAGTACTTC.

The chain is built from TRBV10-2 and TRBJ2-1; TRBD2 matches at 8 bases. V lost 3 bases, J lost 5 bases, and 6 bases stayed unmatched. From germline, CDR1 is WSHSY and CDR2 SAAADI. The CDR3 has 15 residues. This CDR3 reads CASSDPGGVNNEQFF. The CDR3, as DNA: TGCGCCAGCAGTGATCCCGGGGGGGTCAACAATGAGCAGTTCTTC.

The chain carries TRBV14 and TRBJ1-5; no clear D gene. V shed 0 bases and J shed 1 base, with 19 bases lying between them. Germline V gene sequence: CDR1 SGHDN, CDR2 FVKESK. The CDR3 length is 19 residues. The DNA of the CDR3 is TGTGCCAGCAGCCAAGATCGGACTCCACTGGCAATCAGCAATCAGCCCCAGCATTTT. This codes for CASSQDRTPLAISNQPQHF.

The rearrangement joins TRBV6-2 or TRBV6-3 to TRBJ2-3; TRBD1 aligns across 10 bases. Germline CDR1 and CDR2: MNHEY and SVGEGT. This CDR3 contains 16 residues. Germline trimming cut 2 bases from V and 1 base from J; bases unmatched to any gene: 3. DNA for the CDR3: TGTGCCAGCAGTTACGAGGGACAGGGGCGCACAGATACGCAGTATTTT. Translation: CASSYEGQGRTDTQYF.

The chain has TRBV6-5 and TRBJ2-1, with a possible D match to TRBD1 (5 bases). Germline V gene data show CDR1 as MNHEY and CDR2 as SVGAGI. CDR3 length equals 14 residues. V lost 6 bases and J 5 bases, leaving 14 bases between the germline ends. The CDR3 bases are TGTGCCAGCAGGCGGATGACAGAAGACAATGAGCAGTTCTTC. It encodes CASRRMTEDNEQFF.

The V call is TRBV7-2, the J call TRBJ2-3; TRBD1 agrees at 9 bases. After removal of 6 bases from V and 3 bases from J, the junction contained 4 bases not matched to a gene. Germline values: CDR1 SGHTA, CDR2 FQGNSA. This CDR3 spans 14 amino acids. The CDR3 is CASRLQGATDTQYF. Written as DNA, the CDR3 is TGTGCCAGCAGGCTACAGGGGGCGACAGATACGCAGTATTTT. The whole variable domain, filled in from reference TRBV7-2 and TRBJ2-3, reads GAGVSQSPSNKVTEKGKDVELRCDPISGHTALYWYRQSLGQGLEFLIYFQGNSAPDKSGLPSDRFSAERTGGSVSTLTIQRTQQEDSAVYLCASRLQGATDTQYFGPGTRLTVL.

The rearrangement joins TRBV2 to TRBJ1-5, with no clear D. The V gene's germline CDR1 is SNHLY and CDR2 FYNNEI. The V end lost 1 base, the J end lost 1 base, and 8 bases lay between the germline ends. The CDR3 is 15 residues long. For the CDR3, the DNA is TGTGCCAGCAGTGAAGGCGCTGACAGCAATCAGCCCCAGCATTTT. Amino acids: CASSEGADSNQPQHF.

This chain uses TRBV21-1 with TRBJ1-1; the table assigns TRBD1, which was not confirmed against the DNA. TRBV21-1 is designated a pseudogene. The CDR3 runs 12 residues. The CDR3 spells CASSKGTDEAFF. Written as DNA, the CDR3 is TGTGCCAGCAGCAAAGGGACAGATGAAGCTTTCTTT.

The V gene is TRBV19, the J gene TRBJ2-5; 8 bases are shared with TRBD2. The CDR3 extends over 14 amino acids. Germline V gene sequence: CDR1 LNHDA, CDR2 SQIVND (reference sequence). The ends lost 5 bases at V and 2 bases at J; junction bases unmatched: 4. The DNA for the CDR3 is TGTGCCAGTAGTCGCCCGGGAGGGCAAGAGACCCAGTACTTC. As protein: CASSRPGGQETQYF. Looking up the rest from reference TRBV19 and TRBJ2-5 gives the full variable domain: DGGITQSPKYLFRKEGQNVTLSCEQNLNHDAMYWYRQDPGQGLRLIYYSQIVNDFQKGDIAEGYSVSREKKESFPLTVTSAQKNPTAFYLCASSRPGGQETQYFGPGTRLLVL.

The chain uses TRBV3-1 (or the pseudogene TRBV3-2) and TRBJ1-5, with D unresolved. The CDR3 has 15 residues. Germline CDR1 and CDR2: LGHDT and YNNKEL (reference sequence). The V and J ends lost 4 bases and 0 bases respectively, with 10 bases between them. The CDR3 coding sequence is TGTGCCAGCAGCCCTGGTCCTTATAGCAATCAGCCCCAGCATTTT. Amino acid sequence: CASSPGPYSNQPQHF.

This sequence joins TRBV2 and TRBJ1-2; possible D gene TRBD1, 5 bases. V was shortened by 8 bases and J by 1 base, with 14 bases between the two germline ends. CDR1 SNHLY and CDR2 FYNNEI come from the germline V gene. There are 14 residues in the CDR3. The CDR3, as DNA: TGTGCCAGCCAGACGACAGAGAATAACTATGGCTACACCTTC. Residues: CASQTTENNYGYTF. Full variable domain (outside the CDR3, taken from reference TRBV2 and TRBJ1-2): EPEVTQTPSHQVTQMGQEVILRCVPISNHLYFYWYRQILGQKVEFLVSFYNNEISEKSEIFDDQFSVERPDGSNFTLKIRSTKLEDSAMYFCASQTTENNYGYTFGSGTRLTVV.

This CDR3 is CASSDPRAGTEAFF. The CDR3 coding sequence is TGTGCCAGCAGCGATCCCCGGGCGGGCACTGAAGCTTTCTTT. This chain connects TRBV7-9 to TRBJ1-1; D uncertain. Per the germline V gene, CDR1 is SEHNR and CDR2 is FQNEAQ (reference sequence). Between the trimmed V and J ends, which lost 5 bases and 4 bases, there was a span of 14 bases. The length of the CDR3 is 14 residues. Full variable domain (missing parts from reference TRBV7-9 and TRBJ1-1): DTGVSQNPRHKITKRGQNVTFRCDPISEHNRLYWYRQTLGQGPEFLTYFQNEAQLEKSRLLSDRFSAERPKGSFSTLEIQRTEQGDSAMYLCASSDPRAGTEAFFGQGTRLTVV.

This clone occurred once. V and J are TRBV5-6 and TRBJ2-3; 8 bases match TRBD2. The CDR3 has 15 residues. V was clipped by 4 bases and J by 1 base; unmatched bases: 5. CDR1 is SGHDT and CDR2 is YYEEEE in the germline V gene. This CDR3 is CASSESGRGTDTQYF. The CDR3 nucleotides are TGTGCCAGCAGCGAAAGCGGGAGAGGCACAGATACGCAGTATTTT. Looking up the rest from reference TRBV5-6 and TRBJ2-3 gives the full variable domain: DAGVTQSPTHLIKTRGQQVTLRCSPKSGHDTVSWYQQALGQGPQFIFQYYEEEERQRGNFPDRFSGHQFPNYSSELNVNALLLGDSALYLCASSESGRGTDTQYFGPGTRLTVL.

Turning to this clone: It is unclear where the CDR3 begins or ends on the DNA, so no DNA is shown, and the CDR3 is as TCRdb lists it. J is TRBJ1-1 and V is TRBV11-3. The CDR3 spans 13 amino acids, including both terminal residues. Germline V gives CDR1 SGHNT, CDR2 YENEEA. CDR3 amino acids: CASSFGNGYEAFF.

CDR3 nucleotides: TGTGCCAGCAGTTTCCCAGGGAAAACACTGGAGACCCAGTACTTC. Its protein is CASSFPGKTLETQYF. This chain links TRBV28 with TRBJ2-5; maybe TRBD1 (5 bases). V lost 3 bases and J lost 5, with 16 bases in between. This CDR3 spans 15 amino acids. Germline values: CDR1 MDHEN, CDR2 SYDVKM.

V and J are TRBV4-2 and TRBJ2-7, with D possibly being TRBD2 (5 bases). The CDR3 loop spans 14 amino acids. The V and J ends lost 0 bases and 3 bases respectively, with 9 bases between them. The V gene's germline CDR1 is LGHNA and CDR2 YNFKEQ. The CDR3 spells CASSQDQGGYEQYF. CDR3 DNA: TGTGCCAGCAGCCAAGACCAAGGAGGCTACGAGCAGTACTTC.

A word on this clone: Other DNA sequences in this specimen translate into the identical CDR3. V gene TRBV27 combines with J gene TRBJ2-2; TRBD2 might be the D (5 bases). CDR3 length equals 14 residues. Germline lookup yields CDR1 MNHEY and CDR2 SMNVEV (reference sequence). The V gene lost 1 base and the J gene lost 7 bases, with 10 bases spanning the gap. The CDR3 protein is CASSLFGEGGELFF. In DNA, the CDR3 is TGTGCCAGCAGTTTATTTGGAGAGGGCGGGGAGCTGTTTTTT.

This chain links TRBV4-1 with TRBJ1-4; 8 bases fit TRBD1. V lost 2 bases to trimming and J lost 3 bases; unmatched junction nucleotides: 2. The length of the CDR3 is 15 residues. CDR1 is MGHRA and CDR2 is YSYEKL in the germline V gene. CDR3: CASSQTGGSNEKLFF. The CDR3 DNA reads TGCGCCAGCAGCCAAACAGGGGGTTCTAATGAAAAACTGTTTTTT.

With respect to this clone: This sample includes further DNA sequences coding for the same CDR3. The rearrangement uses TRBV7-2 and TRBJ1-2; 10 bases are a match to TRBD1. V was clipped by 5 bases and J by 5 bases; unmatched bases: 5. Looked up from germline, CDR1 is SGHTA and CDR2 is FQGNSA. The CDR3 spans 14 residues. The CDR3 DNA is TGTGCCAGCAGCACCGGACAGGGGGGATATGGCTACACCTTC. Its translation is CASSTGQGGYGYTF.

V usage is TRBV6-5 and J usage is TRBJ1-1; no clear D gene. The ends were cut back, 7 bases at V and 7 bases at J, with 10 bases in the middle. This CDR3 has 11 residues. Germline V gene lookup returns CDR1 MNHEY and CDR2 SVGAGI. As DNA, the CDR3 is TGTGCCAGCACGAGCGGCCTTGAAGCTTTCTTT. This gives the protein CASTSGLEAFF.

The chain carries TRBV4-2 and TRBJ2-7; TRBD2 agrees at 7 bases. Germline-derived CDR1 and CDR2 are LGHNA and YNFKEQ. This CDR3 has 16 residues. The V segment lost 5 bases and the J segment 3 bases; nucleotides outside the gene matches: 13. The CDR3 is CASSSYSGTNSYEQYF. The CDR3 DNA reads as TGTGCCAGCAGCTCGTACTCCGGGACTAACAGCTACGAGCAGTACTTC.

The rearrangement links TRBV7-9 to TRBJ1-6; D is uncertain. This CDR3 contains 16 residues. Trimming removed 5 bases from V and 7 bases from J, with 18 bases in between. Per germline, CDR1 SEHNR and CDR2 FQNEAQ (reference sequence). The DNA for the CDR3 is TGTGCCAGCAGCCCCCTCCAAGGGAGGTCGAATTCACCCCTCCACTTT. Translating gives CASSPLQGRSNSPLHF.

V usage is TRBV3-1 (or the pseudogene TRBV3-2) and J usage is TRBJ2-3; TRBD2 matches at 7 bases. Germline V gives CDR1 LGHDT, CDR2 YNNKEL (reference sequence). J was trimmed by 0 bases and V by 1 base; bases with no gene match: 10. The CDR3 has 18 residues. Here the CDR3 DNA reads TGTGCCAGCAGCCAAGGCTCCGGGGGGACCTCTAGCACAGATACGCAGTATTTT. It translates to CASSQGSGGTSSTDTQYF.

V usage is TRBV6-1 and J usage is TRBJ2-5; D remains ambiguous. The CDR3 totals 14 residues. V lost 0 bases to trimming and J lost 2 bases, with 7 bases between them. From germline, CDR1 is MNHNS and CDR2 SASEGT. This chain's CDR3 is CASSEAGPQETQYF. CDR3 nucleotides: TGTGCCAGCAGTGAAGCGGGTCCTCAAGAGACCCAGTACTTC.

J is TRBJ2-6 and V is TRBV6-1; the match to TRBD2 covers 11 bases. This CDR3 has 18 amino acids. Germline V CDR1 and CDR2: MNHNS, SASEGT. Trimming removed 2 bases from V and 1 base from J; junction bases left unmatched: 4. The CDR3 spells CASSEQVAGGSGANVLTF. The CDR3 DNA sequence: TGTGCCAGCAGTGAACAGGTAGCGGGGGGGTCTGGGGCCAACGTCCTGACTTTC.

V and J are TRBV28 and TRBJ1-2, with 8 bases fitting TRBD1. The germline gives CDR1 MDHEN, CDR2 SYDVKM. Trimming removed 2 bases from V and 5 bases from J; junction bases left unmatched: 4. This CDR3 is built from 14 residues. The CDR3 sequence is CASSLPDREYGYTF. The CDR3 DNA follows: TGTGCCAGCAGTTTACCGGACAGGGAATATGGCTACACCTTC.